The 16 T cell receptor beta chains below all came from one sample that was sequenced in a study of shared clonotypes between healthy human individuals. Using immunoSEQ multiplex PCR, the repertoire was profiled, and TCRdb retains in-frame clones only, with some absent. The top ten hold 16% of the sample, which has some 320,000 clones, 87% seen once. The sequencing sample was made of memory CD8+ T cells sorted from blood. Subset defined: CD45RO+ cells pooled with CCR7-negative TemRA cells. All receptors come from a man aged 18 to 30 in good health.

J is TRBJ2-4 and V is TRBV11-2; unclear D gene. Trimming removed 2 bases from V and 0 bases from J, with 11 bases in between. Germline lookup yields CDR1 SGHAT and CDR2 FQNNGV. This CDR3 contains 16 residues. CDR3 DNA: TGTGCCAGCAGCTTATTCGCGTCCAGAGCCAAAAACATTCAGTACTTC. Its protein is CASSLFASRAKNIQYF.

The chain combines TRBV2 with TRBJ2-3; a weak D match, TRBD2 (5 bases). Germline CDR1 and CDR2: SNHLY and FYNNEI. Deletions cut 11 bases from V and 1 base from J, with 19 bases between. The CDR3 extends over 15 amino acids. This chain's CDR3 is CAYRRVLLGTDTQYF. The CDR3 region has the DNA TGTGCCTACCGGCGGGTACTATTAGGCACAGATACGCAGTATTTT.

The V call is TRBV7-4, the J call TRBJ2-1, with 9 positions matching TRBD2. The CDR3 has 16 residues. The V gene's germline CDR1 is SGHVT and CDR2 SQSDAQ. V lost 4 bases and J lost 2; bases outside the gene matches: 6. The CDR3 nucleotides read TGTGCCAGCAGCTCCTGGACTAGCGCTACCTACAATGAGCAGTTCTTC. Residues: CASSSWTSATYNEQFF.

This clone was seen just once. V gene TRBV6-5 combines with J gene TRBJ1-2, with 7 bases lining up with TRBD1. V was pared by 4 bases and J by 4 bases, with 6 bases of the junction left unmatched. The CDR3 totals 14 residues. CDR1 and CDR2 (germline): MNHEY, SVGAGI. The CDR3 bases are TGTGCCAGCAGTTTCCTCGGGACAGCCTATGGCTACACCTTC. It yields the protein CASSFLGTAYGYTF.

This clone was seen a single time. The CDR3 nucleotides read TGTGCCAGCAGCTCAGCGAGGGGAGACATTAATGAAAAACTGTTTTTT. Translated: CASSSARGDINEKLFF. J is TRBJ1-4 and V is TRBV7-9; tentatively, D is TRBD1 (5 bases). The germline V gene encodes CDR1 SEHNR and CDR2 FQNEAQ (reference sequence). The CDR3 covers 16 residues. V was pared by 4 bases and J by 4 bases, with 16 bases between.

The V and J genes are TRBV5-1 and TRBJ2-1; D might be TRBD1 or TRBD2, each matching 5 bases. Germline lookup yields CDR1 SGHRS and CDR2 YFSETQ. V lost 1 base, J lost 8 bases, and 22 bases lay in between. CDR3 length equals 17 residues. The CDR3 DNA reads TGCGCCAGCAGCTTGATTATGGGGACCCACCCTGTCCATGAGCAGTTCTTC. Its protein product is CASSLIMGTHPVHEQFF.

CDR3 DNA sequence: TGCGCCAGCAGCCAAGAAGGAAAGGGTTTTAGCAATCAGCCCCAGCATTTT. This encodes CASSQEGKGFSNQPQHF. The chain carries TRBV4-1 and TRBJ1-5; D uncertain. Germline V gene lookup returns CDR1 MGHRA and CDR2 YSYEKL. CDR3 length: 17 residues. V was trimmed by 0 bases and J by 0 bases, leaving 12 bases between them.

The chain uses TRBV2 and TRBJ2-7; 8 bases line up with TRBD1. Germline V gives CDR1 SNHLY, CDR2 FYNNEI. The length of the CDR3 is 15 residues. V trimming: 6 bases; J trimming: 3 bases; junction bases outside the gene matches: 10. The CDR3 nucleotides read TGTGCCAGCAGCGAAACCGGGACAGGTCTCTACGAGCAGTACTTC. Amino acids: CASSETGTGLYEQYF.

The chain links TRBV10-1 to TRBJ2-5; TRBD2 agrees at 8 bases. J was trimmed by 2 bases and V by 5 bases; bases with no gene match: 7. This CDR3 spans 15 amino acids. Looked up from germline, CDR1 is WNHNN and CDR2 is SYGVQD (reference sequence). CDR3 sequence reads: CASSSSGGTQETQYF. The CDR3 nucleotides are TGCGCCAGCAGTTCCAGCGGGGGAACTCAAGAGACCCAGTACTTC.

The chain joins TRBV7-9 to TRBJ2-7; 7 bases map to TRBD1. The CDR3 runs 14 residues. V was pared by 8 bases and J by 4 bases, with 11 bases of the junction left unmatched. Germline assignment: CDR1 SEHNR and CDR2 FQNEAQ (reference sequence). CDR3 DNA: TGTGCCAGCCGGCTCGGGACAGACGATTACGAGCAGTACTTC. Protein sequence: CASRLGTDDYEQYF.

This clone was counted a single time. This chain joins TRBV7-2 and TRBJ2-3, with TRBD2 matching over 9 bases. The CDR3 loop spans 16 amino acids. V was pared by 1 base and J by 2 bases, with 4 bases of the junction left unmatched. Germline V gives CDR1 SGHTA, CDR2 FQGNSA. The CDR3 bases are TGTGCCAGCAGCTTAGTTCCTAGCGGGATCACAGATACGCAGTATTTT. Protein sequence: CASSLVPSGITDTQYF.

The CDR3 loop is CASSSGGDGEKLFF. The CDR3 DNA is TGTGCCAGCAGCTCAGGGGGCGATGGTGAAAAACTGTTTTTT. The chain joins TRBV13 to TRBJ1-4; 8 nucleotides align to TRBD1. The J segment lost 7 bases and the V segment lost 4 bases, leaving 5 bases of the junction unmatched. The germline CDR1 and CDR2 sequences are PRHDT and FYEKMQ (reference sequence). CDR3 length: 14 residues.

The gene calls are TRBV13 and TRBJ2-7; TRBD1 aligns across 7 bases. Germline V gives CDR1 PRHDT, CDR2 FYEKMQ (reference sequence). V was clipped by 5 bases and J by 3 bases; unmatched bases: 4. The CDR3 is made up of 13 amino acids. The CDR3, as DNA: TGTGCCAGCAGCATAAACAGGGGCTACGAGCAGTACTTC. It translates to CASSINRGYEQYF.

Here the CDR3 DNA reads TGTGCCAGCAGCGAATCCAGCAGCTATAATTCACCCCTCCACTTT. Translating gives CASSESSSYNSPLHF. The genes are TRBV9 and TRBJ1-6; the D is unclear. Germline loops: CDR1 SGDLS, CDR2 YYNGEE. Trimming left V 3 bases short and J 3 bases short, with 10 bases between. The CDR3 has 15 amino acids.

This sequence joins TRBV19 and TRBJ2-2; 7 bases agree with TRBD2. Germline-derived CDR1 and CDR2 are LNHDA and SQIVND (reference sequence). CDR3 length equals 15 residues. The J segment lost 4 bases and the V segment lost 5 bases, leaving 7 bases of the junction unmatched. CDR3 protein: CASSRGLVSTGELFF. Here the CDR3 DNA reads TGTGCCAGTAGTCGAGGACTAGTCAGCACCGGGGAGCTGTTTTTT.

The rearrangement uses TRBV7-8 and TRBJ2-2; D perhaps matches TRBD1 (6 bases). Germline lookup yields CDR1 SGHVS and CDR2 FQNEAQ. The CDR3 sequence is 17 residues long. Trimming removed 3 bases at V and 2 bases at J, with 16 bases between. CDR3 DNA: TGTGCCAGCAGCTTTAGCGTCGGGACACTAAACACCGGGGAGCTGTTTTTT. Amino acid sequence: CASSFSVGTLNTGELFF. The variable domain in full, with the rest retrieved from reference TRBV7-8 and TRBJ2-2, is GAGVSQSPRYKVAKRGQDVALRCDPISGHVSLFWYQQALGQGPEFLTYFQNEAQLDKSGLPSDRFFAERPEGSVSTLKIQRTQQEDSAVYLCASSFSVGTLNTGELFFGEGSRLTVL.